A selection of T cell receptor beta chains follows, all from one sample in a study of T cell responses to AZD1222 COVID-19 vaccine. Measured with immunoSEQ multiplex PCR; TCRdb has only the in-frame clones, and not every one. The sample carries about 120,000 clones, approximately 88% recorded once. The source material was peripheral blood, sampled on day 0 of AZD1222 vaccination. The receptors come from an adult in good health. The CDR3 runs from the conserved cysteine through the conserved F or W. The D gene is left open where the match is weak. The size entry is marked missing in some rows and otherwise reads once, few, many or a size class.

NA,TRBV4-2,NA,TRBJ1-1,CASSHRGLMNTEAFF,TGTGCCAGCAGCCACCGAGGTCTCATGAACACTGAAGCTTTCTTT
NA,TRBV15,once,TRBJ2-2,CATSREGRGTGELFF,TGTGCCACCAGCAGAGAAGGGAGAGGCACCGGGGAGCTGTTTTTT
NA,TRBV21-1,NA,TRBJ1-6,CASSTNGTLTLSPLHF,TGTGCCAGCAGCACGAATGGGACTCTGACTCTGTCACCCCTCCACTTT
TRBD2,TRBV2,NA,TRBJ2-3,CASSGPGLETDTQYF,TGTGCCAGCAGTGGGCCGGGACTAGAGACAGATACGCAGTATTTT
NA,TRBV5-6,NA,TRBJ2-4,CASSRGQEGAKNIQYF,TGTGCCAGCAGCCGGGGGCAGGAGGGAGCCAAAAACATTCAGTACTTC
NA,TRBV6-6,once,TRBJ1-1,CASSPSDRGNTEAFF,TGTGCCAGCAGCCCATCGGACCGGGGGAACACTGAAGCTTTCTTT
NA,TRBV6-5,NA,TRBJ1-3,CASSYPDGGNTIYF,TGTGCCAGCAGTTACCCGGACGGAGGAAACACCATATATTTT
NA,TRBV3-1/TRBV3-2,NA,TRBJ1-2,CASSQDLPGLSYGYTF,TGTGCCAGCAGCCAAGATCTTCCAGGGTTGAGCTATGGCTACACCTTC
TRBD2,TRBV5-1,NA,TRBJ2-3,CASSLGTSGNADTQYF,TGCGCCAGCAGCTTGGGGACTAGCGGGAACGCAGATACGCAGTATTTT
NA,TRBV5-4,NA,TRBJ2-3,CASSPEWGPDTQYF,TGTGCCAGCAGCCCCGAGTGGGGGCCAGATACGCAGTATTTT